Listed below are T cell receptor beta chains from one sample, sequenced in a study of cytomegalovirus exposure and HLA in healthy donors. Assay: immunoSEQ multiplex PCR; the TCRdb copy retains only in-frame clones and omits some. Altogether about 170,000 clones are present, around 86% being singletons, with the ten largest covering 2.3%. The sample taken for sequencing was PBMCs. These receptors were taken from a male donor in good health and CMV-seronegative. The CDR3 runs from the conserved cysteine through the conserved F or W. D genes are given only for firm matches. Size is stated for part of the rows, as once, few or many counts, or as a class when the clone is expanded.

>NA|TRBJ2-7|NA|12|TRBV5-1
CASSQDTYEQYF
TGCGCCAGCAGCCAGGACACCTACGAGCAGTACTTC
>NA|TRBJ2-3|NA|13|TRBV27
CASSLSGRRTQYF
TGTGCCAGCAGTTTATCGGGGAGGCGTACGCAGTATTTT
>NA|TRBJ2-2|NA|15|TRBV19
CASSTGESNTGELFF
TGTGCCAGTAGTACCGGAGAATCGAACACCGGGGAGCTGTTTTTT
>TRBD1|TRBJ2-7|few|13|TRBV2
CASSADRGYEQYF
TGTGCCAGCAGCGCAGACAGGGGCTACGAGCAGTACTTC
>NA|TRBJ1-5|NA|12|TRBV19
CASSRANQPQHF
TGTGCCAGTAGTAGGGCCAATCAGCCCCAGCATTTT
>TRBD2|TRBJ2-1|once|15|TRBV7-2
CASLFSSGGYNEQFF
TGTGCCAGCCTGTTTTCGAGCGGGGGATACAATGAGCAGTTCTTC
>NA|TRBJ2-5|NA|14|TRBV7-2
CASSPDIQLGAQYF
TGTGCCAGCAGCCCAGACATACAATTAGGGGCCCAGTACTTC
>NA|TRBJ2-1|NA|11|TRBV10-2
CASRSNNEQFF
TGCGCCAGCAGATCTAACAATGAGCAGTTCTTC
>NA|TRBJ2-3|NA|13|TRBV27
CASSLSQGDTQYF
TGTGCCAGCAGTTTATCCCAGGGGGATACGCAGTATTTT
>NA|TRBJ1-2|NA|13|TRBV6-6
CASSYDRNYGYTF
TGTGCCAGCAGTTACGACAGAAACTATGGCTACACCTTC
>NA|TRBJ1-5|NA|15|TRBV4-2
CASSQPDRNNQPQHF
TGTGCCAGCAGCCAACCGGACAGAAACAATCAGCCCCAGCATTTT
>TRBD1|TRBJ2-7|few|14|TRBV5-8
CASSRDRSYYEQYF
TGTGCCAGCAGCCGGGACAGGAGTTACTACGAGCAGTACTTC
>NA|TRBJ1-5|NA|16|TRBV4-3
CASSQAHSLMMRPQHF
TGCGCCAGCAGCCAAGCTCATAGTTTGATGATGCGGCCCCAGCATTTT
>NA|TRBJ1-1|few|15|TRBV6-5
CASSYSFQSNTEAFF
TGTGCCAGCAGTTACTCGTTTCAGTCGAACACTGAAGCTTTCTTT
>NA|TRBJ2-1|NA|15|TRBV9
CASSVEGAHYNEQFF
TGTGCCAGCAGCGTAGAAGGGGCTCACTACAATGAGCAGTTCTTC
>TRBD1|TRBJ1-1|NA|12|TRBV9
CASSPNRGEAFF
TGTGCCAGCAGCCCAAACAGGGGAGAAGCTTTCTTT
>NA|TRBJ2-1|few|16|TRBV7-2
CASSSTTGSSYNEQFF
TGTGCCAGCAGCAGCACTACAGGGAGCTCCTACAATGAGCAGTTCTTC
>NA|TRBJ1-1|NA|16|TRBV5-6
CASSLWQVRANTEAFF
TGTGCCAGCAGCTTGTGGCAGGTCCGTGCGAACACTGAAGCTTTCTTT
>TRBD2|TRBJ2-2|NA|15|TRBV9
CASSVGLAAGGELFF
TGTGCCAGCAGCGTGGGACTAGCGGCCGGGGGGGAGCTGTTTTTT